These T cell receptor beta chains were read from a single sample in a study of control samples from healthy donors and cancer patients. The method was immunoSEQ multiplex PCR; TCRdb's version includes in-frame clones alone and lacks a portion of them. The top ten hold roughly 4.3% of the sample, which has roughly 180,000 clones, about 94% seen once. Sequenced: blood. Source of these receptors: a woman aged 55 to 70 in good health. Each CDR3 is given with its conserved first and last residue. A D gene is named only where the DNA matches it firmly. A row's size may be missing; if present it is once, few, many or a size class.

.	TRBV6-6	TRBJ2-3	.	CASGLPSIVLSDTQYF	TGTGCCAGCGGGTTACCGTCTATTGTCCTATCAGATACGCAGTATTTT
.	TRBV7-9	TRBJ2-7	.	CASSLEVGPYEQYF	TGTGCCAGCAGCTTAGAGGTCGGACCCTACGAGCAGTACTTC
.	TRBV27	TRBJ2-3	.	CASSFSRGTDTQYF	TGTGCCAGCAGTTTTAGCAGGGGCACAGATACGCAGTATTTT
.	TRBV6-2/TRBV6-3	TRBJ1-1	.	CASSYYPRVMNTEAFF	TGTGCCAGCAGTTATTACCCCAGGGTTATGAACACTGAAGCTTTCTTT
TRBD2	TRBV6-5	TRBJ2-3	few	CASGGLAGGTDTQYF	TGTGCCAGCGGGGGACTAGCGGGAGGCACAGATACGCAGTATTTT
.	TRBV3-1/TRBV3-2	TRBJ1-2	.	CASSQEGNDYGYTF	TGTGCCAGCAGCCAAGAAGGGAATGACTATGGCTACACCTTC
.	TRBV25-1	TRBJ2-3	.	CASGSPSTDTQYF	TGTGCCAGCGGTTCCCCTAGCACAGATACGCAGTATTTT
.	TRBV7-3	TRBJ1-6	.	CASSKGTVDNSPLHF	TGTGCCAGCAGCAAAGGGACGGTAGATAATTCACCCCTCCACTTT
.	TRBV7-9	TRBJ2-2	.	CASRPGGGGDAGELFF	TGTGCCAGCAGGCCAGGGGGCGGGGGGGACGCCGGGGAGCTGTTTTTT
TRBD2	TRBV9	TRBJ2-1	.	CASSPSGGSSYNEQFF	TGTGCCAGCAGCCCCAGCGGGGGCTCGTCCTACAATGAGCAGTTCTTC
TRBD1	TRBV5-6	TRBJ1-2	once	CASSPGQGHRLNYGYTF	TGTGCCAGCAGCCCGGGACAGGGCCACCGTCTCAACTATGGCTACACCTTC
TRBD1	TRBV5-4	TRBJ2-7	.	CASSLSGTGSYEQYF	TGTGCCAGCAGCTTATCCGGGACAGGGTCCTACGAGCAGTACTTC
.	TRBV24-1	TRBJ2-2	.	CATSGPTGAGELLF	TGTGCCACCTCCGGACCCACGGGCGCCGGGGAGCTGCTTTTT
TRBD1	TRBV2	TRBJ1-2	.	CASRETGTGRRYGYTF	TGTGCCAGCAGAGAAACCGGGACAGGAAGGCGATATGGCTACACCTTC
.	TRBV19	TRBJ1-1	.	CASSIRSGVNTEAFF	TGTGCCAGTAGTATTAGGTCAGGTGTGAACACTGAAGCTTTCTTT
TRBD1	TRBV2	TRBJ1-6	.	CASSVGGGVDHSPLHF	TGTGCCAGCAGTGTCGGAGGGGGCGTAGACCATTCACCCCTCCACTTT
TRBD1	TRBV5-4	TRBJ1-1	.	CASSTDRGPFTEAFF	TGTGCCAGCAGCACTGACAGGGGGCCTTTCACTGAAGCTTTCTTT
.	TRBV7-9	TRBJ1-4	once	CASSYAREALFF	TGTGCCAGCAGCTACGCGCGTGAGGCCCTGTTTTTT
TRBD1	TRBV18	TRBJ1-1	.	CASSPGTVTEAFF	TGTGCCAGCTCCCCCGGGACAGTAACTGAAGCTTTCTTT
.	TRBV5-6	TRBJ1-6	.	CASSFPGDGSPLHF	TGTGCCAGCAGCTTCCCAGGAGACGGTTCACCCCTCCACTTT
TRBD2	TRBV7-3	TRBJ2-3	.	CASSLRAISGGAKFTDTQYF	TGTGCCAGCAGCTTAAGGGCGATTAGCGGGGGGGCAAAGTTCACAGATACGCAGTATTTT
TRBD1	TRBV6-1	TRBJ1-4	.	CASSEPRGRREKLFF	TGTGCCAGCAGTGAACCCAGGGGGCGCCGGGAAAAACTGTTTTTT
.	TRBV6-2/TRBV6-3	TRBJ1-5	.	CASSYFTGSNQPQHF	TGTGCCAGCAGCTACTTTACAGGGAGCAATCAGCCCCAGCATTTT
.	TRBV24-1	TRBJ1-5	once	CATSGSDSNQPQHF	TGTGCCACCAGTGGGTCCGATAGCAATCAGCCCCAGCATTTT
.	TRBV6-6	TRBJ2-4	.	CASSYLGEAKNIQYF	TGTGCCAGCAGTTACTTGGGGGAGGCCAAAAACATTCAGTACTTC
TRBD1	TRBV27	TRBJ2-7	.	CASSGDRHYEQYF	TGTGCCAGCAGTGGGGACAGGCACTACGAGCAGTACTTC
TRBD1	TRBV27	TRBJ1-5	.	CASSFSGRTGRVRNQPQHF	TGTGCCAGCAGTTTTTCTGGGCGGACAGGGAGGGTGAGGAATCAGCCCCAGCATTTT
.	TRBV4-3	TRBJ2-7	.	CASSQDHKGGYEQYF	TGCGCCAGCAGCCAAGATCATAAAGGGGGCTACGAGCAGTACTTC
TRBD1	TRBV5-6	TRBJ1-6	.	CASSFGTGDLSPLHF	TGTGCCAGCAGCTTTGGGACAGGGGACCTTTCACCCCTCCACTTT
.	TRBV25-1	TRBJ2-2	.	CATRVDPGELFF	TGTGCCACAAGAGTAGATCCCGGGGAGCTGTTTTTT
.	TRBV10-1	TRBJ1-3	once	CASSRDNSGNTIYF	TGCGCCAGCAGCCGGGACAACTCTGGAAACACCATATATTTT
.	TRBV6-4	TRBJ1-4	.	CASRSEQGEKLFF	TGTGCCAGCAGGAGCGAGCAGGGTGAAAAACTGTTTTTT
TRBD1	TRBV6-5	TRBJ1-2	.	CASSQRGTGRGYTF	TGTGCCAGCAGCCAAAGGGGGACAGGGAGAGGCTACACCTTC
TRBD1	TRBV30	TRBJ1-1	.	CAWANRGRFTEAFF	TGTGCCTGGGCTAACAGGGGGCGGTTCACTGAAGCTTTCTTT
.	TRBV4-3	TRBJ2-1	.	CASSQFQQTADNEQFF	TGCGCCAGCAGCCAATTTCAGCAAACAGCGGACAATGAGCAGTTCTTC
TRBD2	TRBV7-2	TRBJ2-5	.	CASGGYQETQYF	TGTGCAAGCGGGGGGTACCAAGAGACCCAGTACTTC
TRBD2	TRBV18	TRBJ2-1	once	CASSQGLASKSSYNEQFF	TGTGCCAGCTCACAAGGACTAGCGTCCAAGAGCTCCTACAATGAGCAGTTCTTC
.	TRBV5-4	TRBJ2-1	.	CASSLVVASDEQFF	TGTGCCAGCAGCTTGGTGGTAGCCAGCGACGAGCAGTTCTTC
.	TRBV5-4	TRBJ1-4	.	CASSPGGKTNEKLFF	TGTGCCAGCAGCCCGGGAGGGAAAACTAATGAAAAACTGTTTTTT
TRBD2	TRBV7-8	TRBJ2-1	.	CASSLRLAGGSYNEQFF	TGTGCCAGCAGCTTACGACTAGCGGGGGGCAGTTACAATGAGCAGTTCTTC
TRBD1	TRBV4-3	TRBJ1-6	.	CASSQGGQGAQNSPLHF	TGCGCCAGCAGCCAAGGGGGCCAGGGGGCGCAAAATTCACCCCTCCACTTT
.	TRBV6-5	TRBJ1-4	.	CASSRSGEGEKLFF	TGTGCCAGCAGTCGAAGCGGAGAGGGTGAAAAACTGTTTTTT
.	TRBV11-2	TRBJ1-2	once	CASSPGGGGGYTF	TGTGCCAGCAGCCCGGGGGGGGGAGGAGGCTACACCTTC
.	TRBV7-9	TRBJ1-2	.	CASSLENRAGYTF	TGTGCCAGCAGCTTGGAAAACAGGGCTGGCTACACCTTC
.	TRBV7-2	TRBJ2-7	.	CASSFLYEQYF	TGTGCCAGCAGCTTCTTGTACGAGCAGTACTTC
.	TRBV30	TRBJ1-3	once	CAWSVRSLSGNTIYF	TGTGCCTGGAGTGTACGCAGCCTCTCTGGAAACACCATATATTTT
.	TRBV9	TRBJ1-4	.	CASSSPPGGSEKLFF	TGTGCCAGCAGCTCCCCCCCGGGCGGTTCTGAAAAACTGTTTTTT
TRBD1	TRBV6-2/TRBV6-3	TRBJ1-2	.	CASSSDRVESYGYTF	TGTGCCAGCAGTTCAGACAGGGTTGAGAGCTATGGCTACACCTTC
.	TRBV19	TRBJ1-1	.	CASSNYAGNTEAFF	TGTGCCAGTAGTAATTATGCAGGGAACACTGAAGCTTTCTTT
.	TRBV15	TRBJ1-6	.	CATSRQPYNSPLHF	TGTGCCACCAGCCGACAGCCTTATAATTCACCCCTCCACTTT
TRBD1	TRBV10-2	TRBJ1-2	.	CASTRGVTNYGYTF	TGCGCCAGCACCAGGGGGGTTACTAACTATGGCTACACCTTC
.	TRBV11-2	TRBJ2-1	.	CASSLEGYVVEQFF	TGTGCCAGCAGCTTAGAGGGGTATGTCGTTGAGCAGTTCTTC
.	TRBV11-2	TRBJ1-3	.	CASSLTTTPFEGYTIYF	TGTGCCAGCAGCCTCACAACAACCCCTTTTGAAGGATACACCATATATTTT
TRBD2	TRBV10-1	TRBJ2-2	.	CASSETSGGPRSGELFF	TGCGCCAGCAGTGAGACTAGCGGGGGCCCCCGGTCCGGGGAGCTGTTTTTT
.	TRBV18	TRBJ2-1	.	CASSPGYQNNEQFF	TGTGCCAGCTCACCGGGATACCAAAACAATGAGCAGTTCTTC